A single sample gave rise to the 8 T cell receptor beta chains below, sequenced in a study of blood T cell repertoires in COVID-19. The assay was immunoSEQ multiplex PCR, and TCRdb's table has in-frame clones only and misses some. This sample has approximately 280,000 clones; around 85% occur once, and the top ten carry about 6%. Sequencing was carried out using PBMCs or T cells enriched from blood (not recorded which). These receptors were taken from a woman in her thirties or forties who had recovered from COVID-19.

V usage is TRBV27 and J usage is TRBJ1-3, with a weak D call TRBD1 (5 bases). The CDR3 sequence is 15 residues long. Between the trimmed V and J ends, which lost 5 bases and 4 bases, there was a span of 15 bases. Per the germline V gene, CDR1 is MNHEY and CDR2 is SMNVEV (reference sequence). The CDR3 sequence is CASSPGNWGGNTIYF. The DNA of the CDR3 is TGTGCCAGCAGTCCAGGGAACTGGGGAGGAAACACCATATATTTT.

In regard to this clone: At the DNA level, this CDR3 is encoded by other sequences in the same sample as well. The chain combines TRBV3-1 (or the pseudogene TRBV3-2) with TRBJ2-5, with no clear D. From germline, CDR1 is LGHDT and CDR2 YNNKEL (reference sequence). V was clipped by 3 bases and J by 5 bases, with 4 bases between them. The CDR3 extends over 11 amino acids. The CDR3 nucleotides are TGTGCCAGCAGCCACCGTGAGACCCAGTACTTC. Its protein product is CASSHRETQYF.

A remark on this clone: Additional DNA sequences in this sample encode the identical CDR3. The J gene is TRBJ2-5, the V gene TRBV7-3; possible D gene TRBD1, 5 bases. CDR3 size: 13 residues. Germline loops: CDR1 SGHTA, CDR2 FQGTGA. With 5 bases removed from V and 2 bases from J, the gap between germline ends came to 9 bases. This CDR3 reads CASSSRVQETQYF. DNA of the CDR3: TGTGCCAGCAGCAGCAGGGTTCAAGAGACCCAGTACTTC.

This rearrangement joins TRBV9 to TRBJ1-4; the match to TRBD1 covers 7 bases. Germline V gives CDR1 SGDLS, CDR2 YYNGEE. This CDR3 contains 17 residues. V shed 4 bases, J shed 4 bases, and the junction held 13 bases outside the gene matches. CDR3 region: CASSPTAGQADNEKLFF. In DNA, the CDR3 is TGTGCCAGCAGCCCGACTGCTGGACAGGCCGATAATGAAAAACTGTTTTTT.

The rearrangement links TRBV7-8 to TRBJ2-1, with 9 bases that match TRBD2. Trimming cost V 0 bases and J 8 bases; bases outside gene matches: 17. CDR3 length: 19 amino acids. Germline V gene sequence: CDR1 SGHVS, CDR2 FQNEAQ. The CDR3 region has the DNA TGTGCCAGCAGCTTAGCGTGGCGGGAGGGGGACCTAAATGGCGATGAGCAGTTCTTC. Translation gives CASSLAWREGDLNGDEQFF.

The V call is TRBV7-3, the J call TRBJ2-5, with TRBD2 matching 7 bases. The CDR3 runs to 13 residues. Germline lookup yields CDR1 SGHTA and CDR2 FQGTGA. J was trimmed by 5 bases and V by 4 bases; bases with no gene match: 4. The CDR3 DNA is TGTGCCAGCAGCTCCCTAGCGGAGGAGACCCAGTACTTC. It yields the protein CASSSLAEETQYF.

Worth noting for this clone: This sample includes further DNA sequences coding for the same CDR3. This rearrangement joins TRBV19 to TRBJ1-5; D is undetermined. This CDR3 spans 14 amino acids. The V end was cut by 2 bases, the J end by 1 base, with 6 bases between. The germline CDR1 and CDR2 sequences are LNHDA and SQIVND (reference sequence). The CDR3 coding sequence is TGTGCCAGTAGTATATCGGGGAGCAATCAGCCCCAGCATTTT. This sequence encodes CASSISGSNQPQHF.

A single count supports this clone. CDR3 sequence (DNA): TGTGCCAGCAGTCCCACGGACAGGCGGCCTAACTATGGCTACACCTTC. This encodes CASSPTDRRPNYGYTF. The chain employs TRBV28 and TRBJ1-2; 7 bases map to TRBD1. Per the germline V gene, CDR1 is MDHEN and CDR2 is SYDVKM. The ends lost 5 bases at V and 0 bases at J; junction bases unmatched: 9. The CDR3 has 16 residues.